This record covers a single TCR beta chain. Its antigen is unidentified. CDR1 is KGHSH and CDR2 is LQKENI in the germline V gene. Trimming took off 3 bases at V and 7 bases at J, with 13 bases between the two ends. There are 13 residues in the CDR3. Clones were sequenced by immunoSEQ multiplex PCR, and TCRdb holds only the in-frame ones, with some missing. The sample consists of roughly 500,000 clones, approximately 95% of them appearing once. These data belong to a study of shared clonotypes between healthy human individuals. Points from the study as a whole: Unshared clonotypes carried lower generation probabilities than those common to all four donors. Rarefaction indicated that sorted-subset sequencing remained incomplete although depth was large.

The gene calls are TRBV18 and TRBJ2-7; D is perhaps TRBD1 (5 bases). The source is a woman between 25 and 40 years old in good health. Sequencing was done on a sample of naive CD4+ T cells sorted from blood. Indicated subset: CD45RA+ positively selected. For the CDR3, the DNA is TGTGCCAGCTCACCGCAGGACAAAGGTGAGCAGTACTTC. Its translation: CASSPQDKGEQYF.